The source of this TCR beta chain is a study of cytomegalovirus exposure and HLA in healthy donors. PCR amplification relied on 60 Vbeta primers (plus 13 Jbeta primers). In the source study's methods: Later, an analysis found 65 million to 85 million unique TCR beta chains, and approximately 10 million of these were shared. Data came from immunoSEQ multiplex PCR; TCRdb stores just in-frame clones and leaves some out. V, J and clone size derive from that table, while D and trimming were established from the DNA sequence. The sample lists around 170,000 clones, around 80% occurring once. Turning to this clone: Its specificity is not known.

Germline-derived CDR1 and CDR2 are SGHTA and FQGNSA. V lost 4 bases, J lost 5 bases, and 9 bases lay in between. The CDR3 spans 13 residues. Regarding the study as a whole: Cytomegalovirus association was assigned to over 150 TCR beta chains. What was likely a sequencing artifact was a cluster of highly shared sequence variants.

This receptor was taken from a woman under 40 in good health and CMV-seropositive. Input material: PBMCs. The chain recombines TRBV7-2 with TRBJ1-5; weak D call: TRBD1 (6 bases). CDR3 loop: CASSSRGDQPQHF. CDR3 nucleotide sequence: TGTGCCAGCAGCTCCAGGGGCGATCAGCCCCAGCATTTT.